These T cell receptor beta chains were read from a single sample in a study of a mutant IDH1 vaccine in newly diagnosed glioma. Some clones are missing from TCRdb's copy, which holds only in-frame ones; the method was immunoSEQ multiplex PCR. This table has more than 60,000 clones, 74% appearing once. Their antigens are not known. Sequencing used PBMCs, obtained from a glioma patient whose treatment included an IDH1 peptide vaccine. These receptors were taken from a man aged 50 to 59 with glioma. CDR3s include the opening cysteine and the closing phenylalanine or tryptophan. The D gene is left open where the match is weak. Clone size, where shown, is once, few, many, or a class for clones that have expanded.

CDR3 protein	CDR3 DNA	V gene	J gene	clone size	D gene
CASRSLGYGSGTEAFF	TGTGCCAGCAGATCCCTGGGGTATGGAAGCGGGACTGAAGCTTTCTTT	TRBV2	TRBJ1-1	-	-
CASSADRDYEQYF	TGTGCCAGCAGCGCTGACAGGGACTACGAGCAGTACTTC	TRBV11-3	TRBJ2-7	few	TRBD1
CAWNPTGGGGGYTF	TGTGCCTGGAATCCGACAGGGGGCGGTGGTGGCTACACCTTC	TRBV30	TRBJ1-2	once	TRBD1
CAISDRTGPNTEAFF	TGTGCCATCAGTGACCGGACAGGGCCGAACACTGAAGCTTTCTTT	TRBV10-3	TRBJ1-1	-	TRBD1
CAWIFGSGNTIYF	TGTGCCTGGATATTCGGCTCTGGAAACACCATATATTTT	TRBV30	TRBJ1-3	-	-
CAISEGQGGEKLFF	TGTGCCATCAGTGAGGGACAGGGCGGTGAAAAACTGTTTTTT	TRBV10-3	TRBJ1-4	-	TRBD1
CASSQWIGGSSYNEQFF	TGCGCCAGCAGCCAATGGATAGGGGGGAGCTCCTACAATGAGCAGTTCTTC	TRBV4-3	TRBJ2-1	-	-
CAWRRQGARSNTGELFF	TGTGCCTGGAGACGACAGGGGGCGAGATCCAACACCGGGGAGCTGTTTTTT	TRBV30	TRBJ2-2	-	TRBD1
CASSLASGGAKYEQYF	TGTGCCAGCAGCTTAGCTTCAGGGGGCGCGAAGTACGAGCAGTACTTC	TRBV7-2	TRBJ2-7	-	TRBD1
CASSILGQNYGYTF	TGTGCCAGTAGTATCCTCGGACAGAACTATGGCTACACCTTC	TRBV19	TRBJ1-2	-	-
CASSSGTGAHQPQHF	TGTGCCAGCAGTTCCGGGACAGGGGCTCATCAGCCCCAGCATTTT	TRBV11-2	TRBJ1-5	few	TRBD1
CASSLGANEKLFF	TGTGCCAGCAGTTTAGGGGCTAATGAAAAACTGTTTTTT	TRBV25-1	TRBJ1-4	few	-
CSVEVRTPTRRGSQDTQYF	TGCAGCGTTGAAGTACGTACCCCAACTCGCAGGGGCTCACAAGATACGCAGTATTTT	TRBV29-1	TRBJ2-3	-	-
CASTTAPTNEKLFF	TGTGCCAGCACAACAGCTCCAACTAATGAAAAACTGTTTTTT	TRBV2	TRBJ1-4	once	-
CASSFGGRSYNEQFF	TGTGCCAGCAGCTTCGGGGGAAGGTCCTACAATGAGCAGTTCTTC	TRBV5-6	TRBJ2-1	few	-
CAAGAVTHSGSNEQFF	TGTGCCGCGGGGGCCGTGACCCACTCGGGGTCCAATGAGCAGTTCTTC	TRBV21-1	TRBJ2-1	-	-
CASRERDRGPGELFF	TGTGCCAGCAGGGAACGTGACAGGGGGCCCGGGGAGCTGTTTTTT	TRBV2	TRBJ2-2	-	TRBD1
CASSFTGTGTEQYF	TGCGCCAGCAGCTTTACCGGGACAGGGACCGAGCAGTACTTC	TRBV5-1	TRBJ2-7	medium-sized	TRBD1
CASSPGQGLYGYTF	TGTGCCAGTAGTCCCGGACAGGGGCTCTATGGCTACACCTTC	TRBV19	TRBJ1-2	-	TRBD1
CATRGQSNQPQHF	TGTGCCACTCGGGGACAAAGCAATCAGCCCCAGCATTTT	TRBV6-1	TRBJ1-5	few	-
CASSPTLGRLNTEAFF	TGTGCCAGTAGTCCAACCCTCGGTCGACTGAACACTGAAGCTTTCTTT	TRBV19	TRBJ1-1	-	-
CASSLEQGARQPQHF	TGTGCCAGCAGCTTGGAACAGGGGGCACGACAGCCCCAGCATTTT	TRBV5-5	TRBJ1-5	-	TRBD1
CASSPDRGLNQPQHF	TGTGCCAGCAGCCCTGACAGGGGACTCAATCAGCCCCAGCATTTT	TRBV6-5	TRBJ1-5	-	TRBD1
CASSGRGGDEKLFF	TGTGCCAGCTCAGGCCGGGGAGGAGATGAAAAACTGTTTTTT	TRBV18	TRBJ1-4	-	-
CASSADSYNQPQHF	TGTGCCAGCAGCGCCGACTCGTACAATCAGCCCCAGCATTTT	TRBV9	TRBJ1-5	-	-
CASSARRDSQSGYTF	TGTGCCAGCAGTGCCCGCCGGGACAGTCAGTCGGGCTACACCTTC	TRBV6-1	TRBJ1-2	once	TRBD1
CASTLGARGRSDTQYF	TGTGCCAGCACCCTAGGGGCGAGGGGGCGATCAGATACGCAGTATTTT	TRBV9	TRBJ2-3	-	TRBD1
CASSGGDPLAFF	TGTGCCAGCTCGGGGGGGGACCCGTTGGCTTTCTTT	TRBV18	TRBJ1-1	-	-
CAWTTQLAGGTYNEQFF	TGTGCCTGGACCACCCAACTAGCGGGGGGAACTTACAATGAGCAGTTCTTC	TRBV30	TRBJ2-1	-	TRBD2
CASSASAGSSGANVLTF	TGTGCCAGCAGCGCATCAGCGGGGAGCTCTGGGGCCAACGTCCTGACTTTC	TRBV5-4	TRBJ2-6	-	TRBD2
CASSAGTSGVNTGELFF	TGTGCCAGCAGCGCCGGGACTAGCGGGGTAAACACCGGGGAGCTGTTTTTT	TRBV9	TRBJ2-2	-	TRBD2
CASSLEARGSYEQYF	TGTGCCAGCAGCTTAGAGGCCAGGGGGTCCTACGAGCAGTACTTC	TRBV7-8	TRBJ2-7	medium-sized	TRBD1
CAGRGAGFTEAFF	TGTGCTGGCCGAGGGGCCGGTTTCACTGAAGCTTTCTTT	TRBV30	TRBJ1-1	-	-
CASSLAGGGRGYGYTF	TGCGCCAGCAGCTTGGCCGGAGGGGGGCGCGGCTATGGCTACACCTTC	TRBV5-1	TRBJ1-2	-	-
CASSSGTADNYGYTF	TGTGCCAGCAGCTCCGGGACAGCGGATAACTATGGCTACACCTTC	TRBV7-8	TRBJ1-2	-	TRBD1
CASSLQQQNTEAFF	TGTGCCAGCAGCTTACAGCAGCAGAACACTGAAGCTTTCTTT	TRBV5-6	TRBJ1-1	-	-
CASSQGRHPYGYTF	TGTGCCAGCAGCCAAGGCAGGCACCCCTATGGCTACACCTTC	TRBV14	TRBJ1-2	-	-
CASSLKDTQYF	TGTGCCAGCAGTTTGAAAGATACGCAGTATTTT	TRBV27	TRBJ2-3	-	-
CASSYSRQSTYEQYF	TGTGCCAGCAGTTACTCGAGGCAGTCCACCTACGAGCAGTACTTC	TRBV6-6	TRBJ2-7	once	-
CASSRGMDYEKLFF	TGTGCCAGCAGCCGAGGAATGGACTATGAAAAACTGTTTTTT	TRBV7-2	TRBJ1-4	-	-
CASSQERDEQFF	TGCGCCAGCAGCCAAGAAAGGGATGAGCAGTTCTTC	TRBV4-3	TRBJ2-1	-	-
CASSLPPGNGNQPQHF	TGTGCCAGCAGTTTACCCCCGGGAAATGGCAATCAGCCCCAGCATTTT	TRBV28	TRBJ1-5	few	-
CASSLWGTRDEQFF	TGTGCCAGCAGCTTGTGGGGGACAAGGGATGAGCAGTTCTTC	TRBV5-4	TRBJ2-1	-	-
CAISPGDLSGELFF	TGTGCCATCAGTCCAGGGGATTTATCCGGGGAGCTGTTTTTT	TRBV10-3	TRBJ2-2	-	-
CASSATGGNTIYF	TGTGCCAGCAGCGCCACGGGGGGAAACACCATATATTTT	TRBV9	TRBJ1-3	-	-
CASSRHGNQPQHF	TGTGCCAGCAGTCGACACGGAAATCAGCCCCAGCATTTT	TRBV27	TRBJ1-5	once	-
CASSLGGAEAFF	TGTGCCAGCAGCTTAGGGGGCGCCGAAGCTTTCTTT	TRBV7-2	TRBJ1-1	once	-
CASGLVRGGAGTGELFF	TGTGCTAGTGGTTTGGTACGCGGGGGCGCAGGCACCGGGGAGCTGTTTTTT	TRBV12-5	TRBJ2-2	-	-